Sequencing of this T cell receptor beta chain was carried out in a study of blood T cell repertoires in COVID-19. At the level of the study: Spain, Italy and the United States supplied samples that represented acute and convalescent COVID-19. PBMCs, B-cell-depleted T cells, or T cells provided the cDNA or gDNA that made up the material.

Per the original data handling: Cell counts per sample came from amplifying reference gene primers. The table came from immunoSEQ multiplex PCR; TCRdb's copy has only in-frame clones and leaves some out. The D gene and trimming were derived from the DNA, and the V and J assignments and clone size from that table. This sample carries about 140,000 clones, more than 75% of them seen once, and the ten largest clones take about 9.4%. Trimming left V 6 bases short and J 3 bases short, with 17 bases between. The length of the CDR3 is 15 residues. Germline values: CDR1 MDHEN, CDR2 SYDVKM. This chain links TRBV28 with TRBJ1-1, with a tentative D call TRBD1 (5 bases). The sequencing sample was made of peripheral blood. This clonotype originated in a woman aged 50 to 60 with active or convalescent COVID-19. In nucleotides, the CDR3 is TGTGCCAGCAGCTGGACGATGGGGGGGGACACTGAAGCTTTCTTT. This translates into CASSWTMGGDTEAFF.